The 10 T cell receptor beta chains below all came from one sample that was sequenced in a study of human T cells and chemical hapten exposure. Time point denoted: patch test 1, 2 weeks after DPC sensitization. Described treatment: therapeutic diphenylcyclopropenone sensitization with weekly scalp DPC. MiXCR was run by TCRdb on the RACE reads, yielding one entry per CDR3 protein. The repertoire holds around 380,000 distinct CDR3 sequences, with around 5% as singletons. The sequencing used whole blood, collected in connection with sensitization to the hapten diphenylcyclopropenone (DPC). The receptors here all came from a woman aged 45-65 years with alopecia areata. Some clones in this sample may be carry-over from other donors' samples.

This clonotype was detected ten times or more. The rearrangement uses TRBV24-1 and TRBJ2-2; 7 nucleotides line up with TRBD2. The length of the CDR3 is 14 residues. Trimming cost V 5 bases and J 5 bases; bases outside gene matches: 4. Germline loops: CDR1 KGHDR, CDR2 SFDVKD. The CDR3 is CATSAVGGTGELFF. The DNA for the CDR3 is TGTGCCACCAGTGCCGTGGGGGGGACCGGGGAGCTGTTTTTT.

This clonotype was recorded at least ten times. V gene TRBV5-1 combines with J gene TRBJ1-2; D is unclear. CDR3 length: 15 amino acids. CDR1 is SGHRS and CDR2 is YFSETQ in the germline V gene. Trimming pared 4 bases from V and 5 bases from J, leaving 18 bases between. CDR3 bases: TGCGCCAGCAGCCTAGCAACAGCCTCTCCATATGGCTACACCTTC. Translating gives CASSLATASPYGYTF.

J is TRBJ2-1 and V is TRBV9; D is ambiguous. CDR1 and CDR2 from the germline V gene are SGDLS and YYNGEE. CDR3 length: 12 amino acids. Between the trimmed V and J ends, which lost 7 bases and 1 base, there was a span of 6 bases. DNA for the CDR3: TGTGCCAGCGGCAGATCCTACAATGAGCAGTTCTTC. Its protein is CASGRSYNEQFF.

There are a few counts of this clonotype. The chain is built from TRBV7-2 and TRBJ1-3; D is undetermined. Germline CDR1 SGHTA, CDR2 FQGNSA. The CDR3 covers 14 residues. Trimming removed 1 base at V and 3 bases at J, with 7 bases between. The CDR3 DNA follows: TGTGCCAGCAGCTTAGGCAGGAATGGAAACACCATATATTTT. Its translation: CASSLGRNGNTIYF. The complete variable domain, with remaining parts taken from reference TRBV7-2 and TRBJ1-3, reads GAGVSQSPSNKVTEKGKDVELRCDPISGHTALYWYRQSLGQGLEFLIYFQGNSAPDKSGLPSDRFSAERTGGSVSTLTIQRTQQEDSAVYLCASSLGRNGNTIYFGEGSWLTVV.

Ten or more counts support this clonotype. The rearrangement uses TRBV24-1 and TRBJ2-5; D perhaps matches TRBD1 (5 bases). The CDR3 has 17 residues. The germline V and J ends were trimmed by 1 base and 1 base, with 15 bases remaining between them. Germline CDR1 and CDR2: KGHDR and SFDVKD. The CDR3 sequence is CATSDLAPTEFQETQYF. The CDR3 DNA is TGTGCCACCAGTGATTTAGCCCCGACAGAATTCCAAGAGACCCAGTACTTC.

The CDR3 DNA reads as TGTGCCAGCAGCGAACACGTTTCAGGGGGCTGGGAAAAACTGTTTTTT. Residues: CASSEHVSGGWEKLFF. The rearrangement joins TRBV6-1 to TRBJ1-4; 8 positions match TRBD1. In germline, CDR1 is MNHNS, CDR2 SASEGT. Unmatched junction bases numbered 14, after V lost 6 bases and J lost 8 bases. The CDR3 extends over 16 amino acids.

In this sample, this clonotype turned up many times. V and J are TRBV6-5 and TRBJ2-6; no firm D call. The germline gives CDR1 MNHEY, CDR2 SVGAGI. The CDR3 is 15 amino acids. The V end was cut by 5 bases, the J end by 2 bases, with 10 bases between. The CDR3 bases are TGTGCCAGCAGTCTCGGCCCGCCTGGGGCCAACGTCCTGACTTTC. It codes for CASSLGPPGANVLTF.

The rearrangement uses TRBV6-2 or TRBV6-3 and TRBJ2-3; possibly TRBD1 for D (6 bases). CDR1 is MNHEY, CDR2 SVGEGT, per germline. Trimming cost V 2 bases and J 2 bases, with 11 bases left between them. The CDR3 runs 15 residues. The DNA for the CDR3 is TGTGCCAGCAGTTACGGGGGCAGATCCACAGATACGCAGTATTTT. It specifies CASSYGGRSTDTQYF.

In its sample, this clonotype was seen many times. This chain uses TRBV20-1 with TRBJ2-1, with unresolved D. This CDR3 is built from 14 residues. The germline V gene encodes CDR1 DFQATT and CDR2 SNEGSKA (reference sequence). Trimming cost V 6 bases and J 2 bases, with 14 bases left between them. In DNA, the CDR3 is TGCAGTGCCCGAAAGGGTCTAGCCTACAATGAGCAGTTCTTC. This translates into CSARKGLAYNEQFF.

This clonotype was picked up many times. This chain joins TRBV7-9 and TRBJ2-5; possibly TRBD2 for D (6 bases). The CDR3 is 15 amino acids. Germline loops: CDR1 SEHNR, CDR2 FQNEAQ (reference sequence). The germline V and J ends were trimmed by 1 base and 5 bases, with 14 bases remaining between them. The DNA of the CDR3 is TGTGCCAGCAGCTTAGGAGGGGCGGGGACGGAGACCCAGTACTTC. Encoded protein: CASSLGGAGTETQYF.